Shown below are 23 T cell receptor beta chains from a single sample sequenced in a study of cytomegalovirus exposure and HLA in healthy donors. Both 60 Vbeta primers and 13 Jbeta primers went into the PCR. Using immunoSEQ multiplex PCR, the repertoire was profiled, and TCRdb retains in-frame clones only, with some absent. This sample's clone table lists tens of thousands of clones. The sample was PBMCs. These receptor sequences come from a man in his thirties or forties in good health and CMV-seronegative.

The chain has TRBV19 and TRBJ1-1, with a tentative D call TRBD1 (5 bases). The germline V gene encodes CDR1 LNHDA and CDR2 SQIVND (reference sequence). This CDR3 is built from 16 residues. Trimming pared 8 bases from V and 0 bases from J, leaving 19 bases between. CDR3 nucleotides: TGTGCCAGTCTATCGGGGGTAGGCAGCATGAACACTGAAGCTTTCTTT. Protein: CASLSGVGSMNTEAFF.

The V and J genes are TRBV27 and TRBJ1-1; the D gene is possibly TRBD1 (6 bases). Germline CDR1 and CDR2: MNHEY and SMNVEV (reference sequence). Trimming took off 7 bases at V and 1 base at J, with 10 bases between the two ends. The CDR3 runs 13 residues. The CDR3 DNA reads TGTGCCAGCAAGAGGACAGCGAACACTGAAGCTTTCTTT. It codes for CASKRTANTEAFF.

The chain combines TRBV5-1 with TRBJ2-3; possible D gene TRBD1, 5 bases. V lost 5 bases, J lost 2 bases, and 9 bases lay in between. The CDR3 is 13 amino acids. The V gene's germline CDR1 is SGHRS and CDR2 YFSETQ. CDR3 in DNA: TGCGCCAGCAGGGAGACAGACACAGATACGCAGTATTTT. It is translated as CASRETDTDTQYF.

This chain links TRBV30 with TRBJ1-6; 8 bases line up with TRBD1. Germline CDR1 is GTSNPN and CDR2 is SVGIG (reference sequence). V was pared by 0 bases and J by 14 bases, with 12 bases of the junction left unmatched. This CDR3 has 15 amino acids. The CDR3 DNA sequence: TGTGCCTGGAGTGTACGCGGCAGGGGGCGTGGGGCCCTCCACTTT. This encodes CAWSVRGRGRGALHF.

The chain has TRBV6-5 and TRBJ2-5; D perhaps matches TRBD2 (6 bases). This CDR3 has 12 residues. The V end lost 6 bases, the J end lost 6 bases, and 11 bases lay between the germline ends. Germline CDR1 and CDR2: MNHEY and SVGAGI. CDR3 amino acids: CASSGSPQTQYF. The CDR3 DNA follows: TGTGCCAGCAGCGGGAGCCCACAGACCCAGTACTTC.

CDR3 DNA sequence: TGTGCCAGCAGTTATAGGCCGGGGGACACTGAAGCTTTCTTT. Its translation: CASSYRPGDTEAFF. This chain joins TRBV4-2 and TRBJ1-1; D is possibly TRBD1 (5 bases). The ends were cut back, 6 bases at V and 3 bases at J, with 14 bases in the middle. Germline V lookup: CDR1 LGHNA, CDR2 YNFKEQ. This CDR3 region has 14 residues.

This sequence joins TRBV30 and TRBJ1-5, with 11 positions matching TRBD1. The CDR3 has 15 amino acids. J was trimmed by 4 bases and V by 2 bases; bases with no gene match: 4. The germline CDR1 and CDR2 sequences are GTSNPN and SVGIG (reference sequence). CDR3 in amino acids: CAWSPGQGANQPQHF. The CDR3 DNA reads TGTGCCTGGAGTCCTGGACAGGGGGCTAATCAGCCCCAGCATTTT.

V is TRBV30 and J is TRBJ1-1, with D hard to call. The CDR3 sequence is 14 residues long. Germline CDR1 GTSNPN, CDR2 SVGIG (reference sequence). The V and J ends lost 0 bases and 3 bases respectively, with 11 bases between them. Here the CDR3 DNA reads TGTGCCTGGAGTGTAGCAGCCGGGGACACTGAAGCTTTCTTT. Translated: CAWSVAAGDTEAFF.

With respect to this clone: Other DNA sequences of this sample code for an identical CDR3. CDR3 loop: CASSFGSGTYEQYF. CDR3 in DNA: TGCGCCAGCAGCTTTGGTAGCGGGACCTACGAGCAGTACTTC. The chain combines TRBV5-1 with TRBJ2-7; 8 bases map to TRBD2. V gave up 2 bases and J gave up 2 bases; unmatched junction bases: 3. The CDR3 sequence is 14 residues long. Germline V gene sequence: CDR1 SGHRS, CDR2 YFSETQ.

The genes are TRBV4-3 and TRBJ2-7; TRBD2 agrees at 8 bases. J lost 5 bases, V lost 1 base, and 7 bases had no gene match. This CDR3 comprises 15 residues. The germline V gene encodes CDR1 LGHNA and CDR2 YSLEER. CDR3 sequence reads: CASSQVGGLAHEQYF. CDR3 DNA sequence: TGCGCCAGCAGCCAAGTAGGAGGACTAGCCCACGAGCAGTACTTC.

The chain recombines TRBV7-8 with TRBJ2-1; perhaps TRBD2 as D (5 bases). Germline CDR1 SGHVS, CDR2 FQNEAQ. Between the trimmed V and J ends, which lost 1 base and 5 bases, there was a span of 9 bases. CDR3 length equals 14 residues. The CDR3 loop is CASSLVWGDNEQFF. The CDR3 DNA reads as TGTGCCAGCAGCTTAGTCTGGGGAGACAATGAGCAGTTCTTC. The whole variable domain, remainder taken from reference TRBV7-8 and TRBJ2-1, is GAGVSQSPRYKVAKRGQDVALRCDPISGHVSLFWYQQALGQGPEFLTYFQNEAQLDKSGLPSDRFFAERPEGSVSTLKIQRTQQEDSAVYLCASSLVWGDNEQFFGPGTRLTVL.

This sequence joins TRBV7-3 and TRBJ2-3; possibly TRBD2 for D (6 bases). Between the trimmed V and J ends, which lost 0 bases and 2 bases, there was a span of 9 bases. This CDR3 has 15 residues. Germline values: CDR1 SGHTA, CDR2 FQGTGA. The CDR3 DNA reads TGTGCCAGCAGCTTAACTAGCGGACCCACAGATACGCAGTATTTT. Translating it yields CASSLTSGPTDTQYF.

The rearrangement uses TRBV19 and TRBJ2-6; 8 bases line up with TRBD2. The CDR3 spans 15 residues. Germline CDR1 reads LNHDA; CDR2 reads SQIVND (reference sequence). After removal of 7 bases from V and 2 bases from J, the junction contained 4 bases not matched to a gene. The chain's CDR3 is CASTGGLAGANVLTF. The CDR3 coding sequence is TGTGCCAGTACGGGGGGGCTAGCTGGGGCCAACGTCCTGACTTTC.

This sequence joins TRBV9 and TRBJ2-7; TRBD1 agrees at 12 bases. CDR1 and CDR2 from the germline V gene are SGDLS and YYNGEE. J was trimmed by 6 bases and V by 0 bases; bases with no gene match: 4. This CDR3 is built from 15 residues. The CDR3 DNA reads as TGTGCCAGCAGCGTAGGGGGGACAGGGGGCCTCGAGCAGTACTTC. This gives the protein CASSVGGTGGLEQYF.

J is TRBJ2-7 and V is TRBV6-6; a possible D gene is TRBD2 (5 bases). Germline CDR1 MNHNY, CDR2 SVGAGI (reference sequence). Between the trimmed V and J ends, which lost 3 bases and 3 bases, there was a span of 6 bases. The length of the CDR3 is 12 residues. CDR3 DNA: TGTGCCAGCAGTTATAGCGTCTACGAGCAGTACTTC. Translating it yields CASSYSVYEQYF.

J is TRBJ2-7 and V is TRBV5-1; 8 bases map to TRBD1. The CDR3 length is 14 residues. From germline, CDR1 is SGHRS and CDR2 YFSETQ. V shed 4 bases, J shed 5 bases, and the junction held 8 bases outside the gene matches. This CDR3 reads CASSPGTGLDEQYF. The CDR3, as DNA: TGCGCCAGCAGCCCAGGGACAGGCCTCGACGAGCAGTACTTC.

V and J are TRBV5-4 and TRBJ2-1, with TRBD2 matching 9 bases. V was pared by 2 bases and J by 2 bases, with 2 bases of the junction left unmatched. This CDR3 has 15 amino acids. The germline gives CDR1 SGHNT, CDR2 YYREEE (reference sequence). The CDR3 spells CASSLLAGTYNEQFF. The DNA for the CDR3 is TGTGCCAGCAGCTTACTAGCGGGCACCTACAATGAGCAGTTCTTC.

The chain links TRBV15 to TRBJ2-2; 9 bases match TRBD1. The germline V gene encodes CDR1 LNHNV and CDR2 YYDKDF (reference sequence). The J segment lost 1 base and the V segment lost 4 bases, leaving 4 bases of the junction unmatched. This CDR3 comprises 16 residues. As DNA, the CDR3 is TGTGCCACCAGCACCTGGGACAGGGAGAACACCGGGGAGCTGTTTTTT. This gives the protein CATSTWDRENTGELFF.

This chain uses TRBV29-1 with TRBJ2-7; 9 bases are shared with TRBD2. This CDR3 has 16 residues. Germline V gene data show CDR1 as SQVTM and CDR2 as ANQGSEA. The junction had 13 bases not matched to a gene; V was cut back by 4 bases and J by 3 bases. The CDR3 region has the DNA TGCAGCGTTGTGGGGCGGGAGGGCTCCTCATTCTACGAGCAGTACTTC. Translated: CSVVGREGSSFYEQYF.

The genes are TRBV18 and TRBJ2-7; 14 positions agree with TRBD2. The CDR3 consists of 17 residues. Germline CDR1 reads KGHSH; CDR2 reads LQKENI. With 0 bases clipped from V and 8 bases from J, the junction kept 9 bases outside the gene matches. Written as DNA, the CDR3 is TGTGCCAGCTCACCACCGGGACTAGCGGGAGCACATCCCCAGCAGTACTTC. This translates into CASSPPGLAGAHPQQYF.

The chain links TRBV19 to TRBJ2-1; 10 bases line up with TRBD2. The CDR3 totals 19 residues. V lost 1 base to trimming and J lost 1 base; unmatched junction nucleotides: 10. Germline V lookup: CDR1 LNHDA, CDR2 SQIVND (reference sequence). The CDR3, as DNA: TGTGCCAGTAGTATAGTTCGTCTAGCGGGAGCGGGTTCCTACAATGAGCAGTTCTTC. Its translation is CASSIVRLAGAGSYNEQFF.

This sequence joins TRBV4-2 and TRBJ1-5; D remains ambiguous. The germline V gene encodes CDR1 LGHNA and CDR2 YNFKEQ. V gave up 0 bases and J gave up 0 bases, with 6 bases separating them. The CDR3 has 15 residues. The DNA for the CDR3 is TGTGCCAGCAGCCAAGATCTCTCTAGCAATCAGCCCCAGCATTTT. Protein product: CASSQDLSSNQPQHF.

The chain employs TRBV5-6 and TRBJ2-1; no clear D. V lost 2 bases to trimming and J lost 0 bases, with 12 bases between them. Per the germline V gene, CDR1 is SGHDT and CDR2 is YYEEEE. CDR3 length: 16 residues. The CDR3 region is CASSFGVSGSYNEQFF. CDR3 coding DNA: TGTGCCAGCAGCTTCGGTGTTAGTGGCTCCTACAATGAGCAGTTCTTC.